This TCR beta chain was recovered during a study of cytomegalovirus exposure and HLA in healthy donors listed by TCRdb under 2017. About the study as a whole: In an earlier analysis of 450 to 750 of the donors, approximately 300 Gb of sequence data and 117 million unique TCR beta sequences from approximately 180 million T cells were reported. About 300 gigabases of sequencing data and approximately 85 million unique TCR sequences were included in an early release covering 550 to 650 HLA-typed donors. Of the roughly 400 genotyped donors, 65% to 90% fell in the genetic ancestry cluster associated with self-reported Caucasian donors. The study was designed to test whether signatures of past pathogen exposure could be identified by cataloging public T cell receptors. The study used immunosequencing to profile the T cell repertoires of 666 subjects and linked those repertoires to cytomegalovirus serostatus. In addition to the first cohort of approximately 670 subjects, a separate validation cohort of approximately 120 different subjects was used. To predict cytomegalovirus infection status, the study brought together high-throughput TCR immunosequencing, statistical association of individual TCRs with disease status, and machine learning. In a later analysis, previously published TCR beta repertoires from 550 to 750 donors were re-analyzed and high-resolution HLA genotyping was added so that TCR occurrence patterns could be studied. In the later analysis, no new phenotypic data were used to find candidate immune exposures; instead, reliance was placed on TCR beta sequences and their occurrence across donors. An earlier analysis of about 600 of the donors used high-throughput TCR beta sequencing to judge whether each TCR beta V gene segment behaved as functional or pseudogenic. Alongside the repertoire data, information on donor age, sex, ethnicity and CMV serostatus was compiled. Genome-wide SNP genotypes for about 60% of the roughly 700 donors were used in a later genetic analysis, which treated that subset as a discovery cohort. All discovery cohort repertoires had been generated on a single sequencing platform. HLA typing covered class I and class II loci at four-digit resolution. Typing coverage differed by locus: A, B, C, DRB1 and DQB1 were typed in about 629-630 donors, DQA1 in about 500, DPA1 in some 570, and DPB1 in 450 to 480. Four to six DR-DQ haplotypes were handled as single units for association and clustering, since linkage in the cohort was strong. Among 350 to 400 genotyped donors of the cohort, an average of approximately 240,000 unique TCR beta nucleotide sequences were sequenced per donor, roughly 20% of them non-productive. The paper as a whole reports these results and caveats: Cytomegalovirus status was reported to be diagnosed by the classifier with high specificity and sensitivity in both the original and validation cohorts. A later analysis associated 15,000 or so TCR beta sequences with specific HLA alleles at a false discovery rate of 0.05. This cohort had only TCR beta chains sequenced, and the lack of alpha or paired-chain data limited which features could be detected. In a later genetic analysis, fewer N-insertions in productive TCRs were reported among donors in an Asian-associated ancestry cluster than the approximately 670-donor mean. A group of highly shared sequence variants was considered likely to be a technical artifact of the sequencing pipeline. The study gave a list of around 170 TCR beta chains associated with cytomegalovirus. According to the authors, the approach could potentially be generalized to other disease states and immunological phenotypes. Roughly uniform sequencing depth across donors was assumed in presence/absence analyses, although this assumption may not hold. Assigning TCR associations to individual alleles was difficult when HLA alleles, especially DR and DQ, strongly co-occurred. The only immune exposure information available for the cohort was CMV serostatus. A further reported finding was that TCR beta sequences accurately predicted the HLA-A and HLA-B alleles for most subjects in the first cohort. Because counts were too low, about 18 rarely observed V segments, including chromosome 9 orphons, were excluded from the earlier analysis of a few hundred of the donors. Correlated functional status among segregating V segments might reflect linkage disequilibrium, but an unknown experimental factor could not be ruled out. In a later analysis, HLA-associated TCR beta chains showed more clonal expansion and lower generation probabilities than non-associated chains that were equally common. V-gene and J-gene trimming of TCR beta chains was associated with a missense DCLRE1C variant in a later genetic analysis, and the association was replicated in an independent cohort. Because some donors lacked HLA typing at each locus, the association tests relied only on the typed subset. Several of the top co-occurrence clusters appeared to be linked to parvovirus B19, influenza, CMV and Epstein-Barr virus, according to a later analysis. Most TCR sequences were seen in very few donors, while some public TCRs were found in many individuals. A later analysis found that most CMV-associated TCR beta chains appeared HLA-restricted, with HLA associations seemingly driven largely by CMV exposure. Some IMGT-functional V segments, including TRBV6-2 and TRBV6-3, could not be distinguished by the 87-base-pair reads and were therefore excluded. In vitro tests confirmed that a few of the cytomegalovirus-associated TCR beta chains recognize cytomegalovirus antigens. In an earlier analysis of approximately 590 of the donors, most TCR beta V segments appeared in productive rearrangements about 87% or about 30% of the time, broadly matching IMGT annotations. In a later analysis, TCR association rates were found to vary across HLA loci, with the most associated TCRs seen for DRB1 alleles and the fewest for HLA-C alleles.

The cohort comprised several hundred healthy bone marrow donors. At the time of sampling, all cohort members were nominally healthy, though unrecorded immune exposures were likely present. The donor was CMV seropositive and was included in the group of 300 or so seropositive cohort members. A peripheral blood sample was provided by each donor, and peripheral blood mononuclear cells were used for TCR beta sequencing. The Qiagen DNeasy Blood Extraction Kit was used to extract genomic DNA from the blood cell samples. Comment on this clone: The clone's antigen remains unknown. Base-call qualities are not available, and no considerably larger clone is one nucleotide away.

Library creation used the immunoSEQ multiplex PCR assay. For the multiplex PCR, a mixture combining 60 forward primers for TCR Vbeta segments and 13 reverse primers for TCR Jbeta segments was used. The CDR3 region of rearranged TCR beta genes was amplified from genomic DNA with a multiplex PCR assay. On the Illumina HiSeq System, the amplified TCR beta libraries were sequenced as 87-base-pair reads. Per the authors' processing: Across the 700 or so repertoires, a later analysis counted around 80 million unique TCR beta chains, roughly 11 million of which were shared by at least two donors. To remove PCR and sequencing errors, raw reads were error-corrected and collapsed into unique sequences using a nearest-neighbor algorithm that merged closely related sequences. V, D and J gene segments were assigned by aligning CDR3 sequences to IMGT reference sequences. Each retained sequence needed at least a six-nucleotide match to both a V gene segment and a J gene segment. Rearrangements were classified as productive when the CDR3 lacked stop codons and remained in frame with V and J, and all other rearrangements were classified as non-productive. Following IMGT convention, CDR3 was defined as the stretch from the second conserved V-encoded cysteine up to the conserved J-encoded phenylalanine. The earlier analysis of approximately 590 of the donors excluded any sequence lacking an unambiguous match to a single V gene segment. In an earlier analysis of a few hundred of the donors, V segments were called functional above 56.7% productive rearrangements and were called segregating when the between-donor standard deviation exceeded 5%. A statistical classification framework was built for diagnosing cytomegalovirus status from the catalog of TCR beta chain sequences. V and J gene assignment, in a later analysis, came from comparing TCR nucleotide sequences with IMGT/GENE-DB human TR gene sequences. The TCRdist pipeline was used in a later analysis to assign CDR3 sequences and most-parsimonious VDJ recombination scenarios. In a later analysis, every TCR beta chain was defined by the combination of its CDR3 amino acid sequence and its V-gene family, and reads without a unique V-gene family were dropped. As a way to deal with suspected cross-contamination and a sequencing artifact, a later analysis dropped under 600 nucleotide sequences that were highly shared and had low generation probability. In a later analysis, a clonal expansion index for each public chain was calculated from normalized within-repertoire ranks of inferred template counts. A later analysis computed generation probabilities with a VDJ recombination model fitted to out-of-frame rearrangements, and checked the results against IGoR. Hypergeometric tests were used in a later analysis to score TCR-TCR, TCR-HLA and TCR-CMV co-occurrence, with a repertoire-size bias correction applied to the TCR pairs. In a later analysis, false discovery rates were estimated by permuting HLA or CMV assignments 20 times. A later analysis grouped co-occurring TCRs with DBSCAN, adding TCRdist sequence similarity when clustering within HLA-allele-positive subsets. Repertoires with fewer than 30,000 or more than 120,000 public chains were left out of co-occurrence clustering, as were about 5 repertoires with anomalous nucleotide sharing. The immuneACCESS repertoire file appears here via TCRdb, limited to in-frame rearrangements. These files lack a portion of the clones; in checked studies, under half of the deficit traces to unresolved V genes, and the cause of the others is not known. The V and J calls and clone size come from that table; D and trimming were worked out from the DNA. The sample includes 180,000 or so clones, with under 80% observed a single time. The ten most abundant clones make up under 2.5% of the sample.

The CDR3, from cysteine to phenylalanine, totals 19 residues. This entry keeps only the CDR3 DNA: 57 bases, framed from base 1. The germline V gene gives CDR1 as SGHRS and CDR2 as YFSETQ. V and J are trimmed by 4 bases and 0 bases, and the gene matches miss 13 bases of the junction. The V and J segments used are TRBV5-1 and TRBJ2-6, with TRBD1 identical over 7 junction bases. The receptor comes from a woman aged 25 to 39 in good health and CMV-seropositive. Sequencing was carried out using PBMCs. Read as DNA, the sequence is TGCGCCAGCAGCCCATCGACAGGGACACCATTCTCTGGGGCCAACGTCCTGACTTTC. It translates to CASSPSTGTPFSGANVLTF.